This T cell receptor beta chain stems from a study of regulatory T cells in long-lasting Graves disease. Study-wide results and limits: Researchers examined only peripheral blood and not thyroid tissue.

The time point is: newly diagnosed GD, antithyroid drugs for less than 3 months. There was RNA extracted from PBMCs, and the TCR library was made from it. Construction of the TCR beta libraries employed iRepertoire HTBI primers in conjunction with Arm-PCR of CDR3 regions. TCRdb independently ran MiXCR on the multiplex PCR reads; one entry per CDR3 protein. Among 420,000 or so distinct CDR3 sequences listed, 15% to 20% were seen once. Germline V gene data show CDR1 as MDHEN and CDR2 as SYDVKM. This CDR3 spans 12 amino acids. V was cut by 8 bases and J by 5 bases, with 11 bases left in between. A few counts support this clonotype. Its antigen is undetermined. The same data also went into a second study, on T cells in Graves' hyperthyroidism and ophthalmopathy. That study reports: Initially, a first-round RT-PCR of the TCR CDR3 employed the HTBI primer set. Most thyroid clonotypes with frequency above 0.001 were detected in blood.

This clonotype was obtained from a young woman with Graves disease. Sample: peripheral blood mononuclear cells (PBMCs), taken at new diagnosis, from a patient treated with antithyroid drugs. V gene TRBV28 combines with J gene TRBJ2-3, with D possibly being TRBD2 (6 bases). The CDR3 reads CASQLAEDTQYF. CDR3 nucleotide sequence: TGTGCCAGCCAATTAGCGGAAGATACGCAGTATTTT.